This TCR beta chain stems from a study of T cells in Graves' hyperthyroidism and ophthalmopathy. Regarding the study as a whole: Researchers report that a 13 V-J model separated ophthalmopathy from stable hyperthyroidism.

This clonotype was seen more than once but under ten times. Its antigen is unidentified. V lost 6 bases, J lost 10 bases, and 12 bases stayed unmatched. CDR1 MNHEY and CDR2 SVGEGT come from the germline V gene. The CDR3 totals 13 residues. The investigators amplified TCR beta CDR3 regions from RNA transcripts. The TCR CDR3 was amplified in a first-round RT-PCR using the HTBI primer set. A single record per CDR3 protein comes from TCRdb applying MiXCR to the multiplex PCR reads. The table records approximately 520,000 distinct CDR3 sequences, approximately 25% of them present only once. The sample was blood. The clonotype was recovered from a woman in her 30s with Graves' ophthalmopathy. The chain has TRBV6-2 or TRBV6-3 and TRBJ2-7, with 7 bases lining up with TRBD2. The CDR3 region has the DNA TGTGCCAGCAGCCCTCTCGGACTAGACGGTCAGTACTTC. This translates into CASSPLGLDGQYF.